The source of this TCR beta chain is a study of cytomegalovirus exposure and HLA in healthy donors. Study background: A prior study identified roughly 110 million unique TCR beta sequences from about 180 million T cells. Around 85 million unique TCRs from HLA-typed donors were held in an early data release.

Details on this clone: Its antigen remains unknown.

Study outcomes and limitations: In a later analysis, TCR association rates varied by HLA locus: DRB1 most, HLA-C fewest. Indistinguishable V segments, including TRBV6-2 and TRBV6-3, were excluded.

In the PCR, 60 Vbeta and 13 Jbeta primers were used. Data came from immunoSEQ multiplex PCR; TCRdb stores just in-frame clones and leaves some out. The sample has roughly 200,000 clones; roughly four fifths are singletons. The germline V gene has CDR1 MGHDK and CDR2 SYGVNS. The V and J ends lost 4 bases and 6 bases, in that order; junction bases with no gene match: 6. The CDR3 is 15 residues long. V and J are TRBV25-1 and TRBJ2-3; TRBD2 matches 11 bases. Sequencing used PBMCs. This sequence originates from a woman aged 40-49 years in good health and CMV-seronegative. The CDR3 region has the DNA TGTGCCAGCAGTGTAGCGGGAGGGCCCGGGGATACGCAGTATTTT. Its protein is CASSVAGGPGDTQYF.